This T cell receptor beta chain is drawn from a study of regulatory T cells in long-lasting Graves disease. The CDR3 has 14 residues. Germline CDR1 is KGHDR and CDR2 is SFDVKD. V dropped 3 bases and J dropped 2 bases, with 9 bases sitting between them. Stated time point: persistent/refractory GD, antithyroid drugs over 5 years with positive TRAb. RNA extracted from PBMCs served as the sequencing template. The authors built TCR beta libraries using iRepertoire HTBI primers and Arm-PCR of CDR3 regions. In the authors' methods: Samples collectively showed more than 55 TRBV and fewer than 15 TRBJ segments. Using its own MiXCR run on the multiplex PCR reads, TCRdb lists one record per CDR3 protein. For this entry, the V and J calls and clone size follow TCRdb and not the study's own pipeline. The sample has hundreds of thousands of distinct CDR3 sequences; about 30% are singletons.

The sequence came from a female donor with Graves disease. The sample here was peripheral blood mononuclear cells (PBMCs), taken when the disease was refractory, from a patient treated with antithyroid drugs. The rearrangement links TRBV24-1 to TRBJ1-1; the D is unclear. The CDR3 loop reads CATSDSAGNTEAFF. CDR3 DNA: TGTGCCACCAGTGATAGCGCGGGTAACACTGAAGCTTTCTTT.